This T cell receptor (beta chain) was captured in a study of blood T cell repertoires in COVID-19. TCRdb's copy holds only in-frame clones and misses some; the assay was immunoSEQ multiplex PCR. This repertoire shows under 200,000 clones, approximately 80% found once; its top ten account for less than 4.5%. This clone was counted only a few times. The CDR3 is 13 residues long. Germline trimming cut 7 bases from V and 5 bases from J; bases unmatched to any gene: 6. Germline loops: CDR1 SQVTM, CDR2 ANQGSEA. This chain joins TRBV29-1 and TRBJ1-4, with TRBD1 matching 8 bases. The specimen was peripheral blood. The receptor was derived from a woman older than 75 with acute or convalescent COVID-19. CDR3 DNA sequence: TGCAGCGGTCAGGGGGCCGGGAATGAAAAACTGTTTTTT. Encoded protein: CSGQGAGNEKLFF. Combining the CDR3 with reference TRBV29-1 and TRBJ1-4 gives the whole variable domain SAVISQKPSRDICQRGTSLTIQCQVDSQVTMMFWYRQQPGQSLTLIATANQGSEATYESGFVIDKFPISRPNLTFSTLTVSNMSPEDSSIYLCSGQGAGNEKLFFGSGTQLSVL.